This entry describes one T cell receptor beta chain. In this sample, this clonotype turned up a few times. The clone's antigen remains unknown. Base qualities were left out, and no much larger clone turns up one base away. The sample comes from a study of T cell repertoires in cytomegalovirus infection (dated by TCRdb to the late 2010s). For context, the study as a whole: Donor HLA type was relevant to the analysis, because carriage of CMV infection together with the matching HLA type was indicated by public TCR beta signatures. The paper's findings and limits, for the study overall: In both this cohort and an independent cohort of 352 donors, the cumulative frequency of public TCR beta family members distinguished carriers of CMV infection plus the relevant HLA type. The ex vivo response was dominated by HLA-C-restricted CMV-specific TCR beta clonotypes, which also provided the single most frequent clonotype in two of eight donors.

Including the terminal cysteine and phenylalanine, the CDR3 comprises 12 residues. Of all the DNA, just the CDR3 is kept, 36 bases in frame from base 1. Sequences MNHNY (CDR1) and SVGAGI (CDR2) are obtained from the germline V gene (reference sequence). V ends up 7 bases short and J 4 bases short, with an unmatched junction base count of 1. Sequencing took place on an Illumina HiSeq 1500. Starting from the raw public reads, TCRdb applied fastp trimming at Q25, assembled clones with MiXCR and retained in-frame beta chains. Rows with a matching CDR3 protein are joined into one entry that keeps the most common DNA and genes. Here the sample has over 300,000 distinct CDR3 sequences; 9.5% occur a single time. The top ten clonotypes cover 4.3% of the sample.

The sequence derives from a human donor in good health (CMV status not recorded). Some clones in this sample may be carry-over from other donors' samples. Sequences were obtained from PBMCs. The chain links TRBV6-6 with TRBJ1-5, and 7 junction bases match TRBD1. The DNA sequence is TGTGCCAGCACAGGGGGGAATCAGCCCCAGCATTTT. This gives the protein CASTGGNQPQHF.